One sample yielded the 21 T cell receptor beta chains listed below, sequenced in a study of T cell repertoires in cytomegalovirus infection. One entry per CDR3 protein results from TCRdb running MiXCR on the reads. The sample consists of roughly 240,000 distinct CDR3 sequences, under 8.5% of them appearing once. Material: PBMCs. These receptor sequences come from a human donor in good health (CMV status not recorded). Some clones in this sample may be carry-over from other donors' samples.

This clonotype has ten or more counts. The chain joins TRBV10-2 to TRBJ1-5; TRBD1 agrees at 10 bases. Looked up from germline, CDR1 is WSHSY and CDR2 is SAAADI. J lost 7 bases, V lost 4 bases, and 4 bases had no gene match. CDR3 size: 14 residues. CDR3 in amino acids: CASSVVTGGQPQHF. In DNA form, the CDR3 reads TGCGCCAGCAGTGTAGTGACAGGGGGCCAGCCCCAGCATTTT.

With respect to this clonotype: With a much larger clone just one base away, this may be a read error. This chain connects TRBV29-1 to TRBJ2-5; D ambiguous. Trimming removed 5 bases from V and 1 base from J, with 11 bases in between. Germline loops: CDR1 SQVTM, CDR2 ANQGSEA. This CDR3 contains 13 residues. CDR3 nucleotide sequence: TGCAGCGTTTCGAAGGCGGTCCAAGAGACCCAGTACTTC. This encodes CSVSKAVQETQYF.

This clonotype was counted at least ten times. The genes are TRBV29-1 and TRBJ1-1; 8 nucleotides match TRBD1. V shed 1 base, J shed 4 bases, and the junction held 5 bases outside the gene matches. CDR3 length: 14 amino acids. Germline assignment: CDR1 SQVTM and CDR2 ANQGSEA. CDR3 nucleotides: TGCAGCGTTGAAGGACAGGGGTCGCGCACTGAAGCTTTCTTT. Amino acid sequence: CSVEGQGSRTEAFF.

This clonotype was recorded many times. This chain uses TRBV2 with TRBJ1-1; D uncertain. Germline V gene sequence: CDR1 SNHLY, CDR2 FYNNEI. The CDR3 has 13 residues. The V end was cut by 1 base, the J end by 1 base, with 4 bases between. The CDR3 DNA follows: TGTGCCAGCAGTGAAGAAGGGAACACTGAAGCTTTCTTT. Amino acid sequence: CASSEEGNTEAFF.

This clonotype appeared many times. CDR3 amino acids: CASSVSGLAGYNEQFF. CDR3 DNA: TGCGCCAGCAGCGTCTCTGGACTAGCGGGATACAATGAGCAGTTCTTC. The chain links TRBV5-1 to TRBJ2-1, with 12 bases aligning to TRBD2. Germline values: CDR1 SGHRS, CDR2 YFSETQ. The trim removed 4 bases at V and 4 bases at J, leaving 6 bases unmatched. The CDR3 runs to 16 residues.

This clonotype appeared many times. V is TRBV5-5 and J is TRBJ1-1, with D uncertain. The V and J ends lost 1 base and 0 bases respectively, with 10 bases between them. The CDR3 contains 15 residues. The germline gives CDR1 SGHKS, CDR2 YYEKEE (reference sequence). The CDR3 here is CASSLSLGMNTEAFF. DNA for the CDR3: TGTGCCAGCAGCTTGTCTTTAGGGATGAACACTGAAGCTTTCTTT.

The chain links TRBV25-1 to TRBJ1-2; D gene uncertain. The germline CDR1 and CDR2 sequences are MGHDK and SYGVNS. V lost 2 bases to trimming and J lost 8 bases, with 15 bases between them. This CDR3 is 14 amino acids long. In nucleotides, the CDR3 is TGTGCCAGCAGTGAAGAACGTGTGGGTTGGGGCTACACCTTC. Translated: CASSEERVGWGYTF.

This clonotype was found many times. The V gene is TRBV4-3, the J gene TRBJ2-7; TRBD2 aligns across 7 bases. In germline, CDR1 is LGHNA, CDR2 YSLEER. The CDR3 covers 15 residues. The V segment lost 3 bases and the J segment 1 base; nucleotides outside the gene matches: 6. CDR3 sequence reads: CASSQGGIPSYEQYF. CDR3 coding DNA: TGCGCCAGCAGCCAGGGAGGGATCCCTTCCTACGAGCAGTACTTC.

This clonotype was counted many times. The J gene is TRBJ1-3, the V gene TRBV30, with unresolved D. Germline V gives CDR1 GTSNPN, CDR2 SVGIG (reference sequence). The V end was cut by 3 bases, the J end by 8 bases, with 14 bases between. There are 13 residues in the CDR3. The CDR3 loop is CAWRAGPGHTIYF. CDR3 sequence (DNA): TGTGCCTGGAGAGCCGGGCCCGGCCACACCATATATTTT.

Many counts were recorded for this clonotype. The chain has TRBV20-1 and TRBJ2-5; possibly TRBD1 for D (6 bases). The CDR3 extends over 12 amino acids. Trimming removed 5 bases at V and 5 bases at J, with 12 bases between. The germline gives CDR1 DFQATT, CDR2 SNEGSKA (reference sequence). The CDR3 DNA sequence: TGCAGTGCTCAGGGGCCTGAGGAGACCCAGTACTTC. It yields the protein CSAQGPEETQYF.

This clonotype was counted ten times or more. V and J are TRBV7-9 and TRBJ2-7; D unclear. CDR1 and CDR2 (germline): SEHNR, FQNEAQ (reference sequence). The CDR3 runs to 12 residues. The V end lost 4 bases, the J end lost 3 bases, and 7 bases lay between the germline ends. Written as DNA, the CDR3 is TGTGCCAGCAGCTCCCACCGCTACGAGCAGTACTTC. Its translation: CASSSHRYEQYF. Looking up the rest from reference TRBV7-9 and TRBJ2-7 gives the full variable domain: DTGVSQNPRHKITKRGQNVTFRCDPISEHNRLYWYRQTLGQGPEFLTYFQNEAQLEKSRLLSDRFSAERPKGSFSTLEIQRTEQGDSAMYLCASSSHRYEQYFGPGTRLTVT.

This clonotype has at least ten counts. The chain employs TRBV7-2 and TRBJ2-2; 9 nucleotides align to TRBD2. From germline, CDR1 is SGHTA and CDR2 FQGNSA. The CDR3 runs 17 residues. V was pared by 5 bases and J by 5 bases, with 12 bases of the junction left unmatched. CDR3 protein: CASSARGGGARTGELFF. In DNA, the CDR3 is TGTGCCAGCAGCGCTCGGGGCGGGGGGGCAAGGACCGGGGAGCTGTTTTTT.

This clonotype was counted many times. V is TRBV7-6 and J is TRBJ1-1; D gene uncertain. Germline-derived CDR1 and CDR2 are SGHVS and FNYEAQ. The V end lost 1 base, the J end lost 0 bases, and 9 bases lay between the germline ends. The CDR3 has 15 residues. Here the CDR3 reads CASSLGAGVNTEAFF. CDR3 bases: TGTGCCAGCAGCTTAGGGGCAGGTGTGAACACTGAAGCTTTCTTT.

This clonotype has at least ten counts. The CDR3 DNA follows: TGTGCCAGTAGTATGGGAGGGGGTCGGGGTTCGAACACTGAAGCTTTCTTT. Amino acid sequence: CASSMGGGRGSNTEAFF. The chain has TRBV19 and TRBJ1-1, with a tentative D call TRBD1 (6 bases). Between the trimmed V and J ends, which lost 3 bases and 1 base, there was a span of 18 bases. Germline assignment: CDR1 LNHDA and CDR2 SQIVND (reference sequence). The CDR3 totals 17 residues.

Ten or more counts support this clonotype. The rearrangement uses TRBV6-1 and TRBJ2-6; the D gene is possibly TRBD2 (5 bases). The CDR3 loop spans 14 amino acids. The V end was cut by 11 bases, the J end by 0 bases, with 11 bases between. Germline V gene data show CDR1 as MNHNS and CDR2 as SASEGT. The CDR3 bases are TGTGCCGCGGGCACAACCTCTGGGGCCAACGTCCTGACTTTC. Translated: CAAGTTSGANVLTF.

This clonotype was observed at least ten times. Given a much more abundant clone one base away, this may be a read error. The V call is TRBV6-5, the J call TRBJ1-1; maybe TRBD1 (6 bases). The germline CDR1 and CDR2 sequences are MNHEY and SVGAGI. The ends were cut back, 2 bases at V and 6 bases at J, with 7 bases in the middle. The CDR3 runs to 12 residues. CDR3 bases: TGTGCCAGCAGTTACGGGGGCTCTGAAGCTTTCTTT. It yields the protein CASSYGGSEAFF.

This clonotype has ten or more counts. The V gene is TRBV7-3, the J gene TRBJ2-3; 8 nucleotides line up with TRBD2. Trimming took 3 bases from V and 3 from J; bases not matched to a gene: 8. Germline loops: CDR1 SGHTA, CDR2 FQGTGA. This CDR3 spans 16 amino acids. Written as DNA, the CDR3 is TGTGCCAGCAGCTTCACTGGCGGGGGGACGACAGATACGCAGTATTTT. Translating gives CASSFTGGGTTDTQYF.

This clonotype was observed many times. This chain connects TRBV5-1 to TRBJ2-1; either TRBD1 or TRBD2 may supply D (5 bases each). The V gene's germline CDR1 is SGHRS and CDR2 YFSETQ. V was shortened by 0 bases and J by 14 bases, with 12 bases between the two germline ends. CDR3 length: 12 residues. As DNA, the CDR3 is TGCGCCAGCAGCTTGGCCGGGACGGAGGAGTTCTTC. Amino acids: CASSLAGTEEFF.

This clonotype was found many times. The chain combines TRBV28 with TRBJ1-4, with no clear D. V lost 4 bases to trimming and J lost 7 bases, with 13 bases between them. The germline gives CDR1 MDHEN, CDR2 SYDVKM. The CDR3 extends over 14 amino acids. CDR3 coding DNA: TGTGCCAGCAGTTCCCCGCGGCTGGGTGAAAAACTGTTTTTT. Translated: CASSSPRLGEKLFF.

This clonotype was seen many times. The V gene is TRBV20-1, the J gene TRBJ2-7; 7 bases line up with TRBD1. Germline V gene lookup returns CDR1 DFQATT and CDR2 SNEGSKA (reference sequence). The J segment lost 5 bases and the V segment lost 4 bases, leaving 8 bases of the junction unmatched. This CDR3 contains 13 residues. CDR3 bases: TGCAGTGCTAAGACAGGGTTGGAGAACGAGCAGTACTTC. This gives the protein CSAKTGLENEQYF.

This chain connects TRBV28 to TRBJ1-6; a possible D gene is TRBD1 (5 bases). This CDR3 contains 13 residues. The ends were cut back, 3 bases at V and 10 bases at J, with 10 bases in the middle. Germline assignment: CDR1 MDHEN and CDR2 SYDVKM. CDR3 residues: CASSFPGISPLHF. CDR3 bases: TGTGCCAGCAGTTTCCCAGGGATCTCACCCCTCCACTTT.